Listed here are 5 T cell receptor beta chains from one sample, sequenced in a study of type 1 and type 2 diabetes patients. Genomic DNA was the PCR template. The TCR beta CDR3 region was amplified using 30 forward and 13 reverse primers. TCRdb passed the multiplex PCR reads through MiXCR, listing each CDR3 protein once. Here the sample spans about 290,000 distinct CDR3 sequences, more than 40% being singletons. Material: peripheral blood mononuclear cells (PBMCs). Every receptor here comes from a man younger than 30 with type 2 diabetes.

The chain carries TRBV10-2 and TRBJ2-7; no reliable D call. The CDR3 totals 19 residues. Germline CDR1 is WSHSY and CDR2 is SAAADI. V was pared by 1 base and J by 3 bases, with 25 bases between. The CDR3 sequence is CASSEWASPGPASLYEQYF. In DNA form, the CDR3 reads TGCGCCAGCAGTGAGTGGGCGTCCCCTGGCCCAGCGAGTCTCTACGAGCAGTACTTC.

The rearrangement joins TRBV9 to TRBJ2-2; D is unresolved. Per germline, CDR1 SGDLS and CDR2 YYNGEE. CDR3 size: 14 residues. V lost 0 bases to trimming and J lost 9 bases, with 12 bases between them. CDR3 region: CASSVDEAPRELFF. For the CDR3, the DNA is TGTGCCAGCAGCGTAGATGAGGCCCCGCGGGAGCTGTTTTTT.

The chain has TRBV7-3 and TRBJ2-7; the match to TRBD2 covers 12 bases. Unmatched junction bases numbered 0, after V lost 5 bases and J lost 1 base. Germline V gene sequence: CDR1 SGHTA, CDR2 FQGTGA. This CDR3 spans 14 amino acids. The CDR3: CASSTSGGSYEQYF. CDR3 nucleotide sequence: TGTGCCAGCAGCACTAGCGGGGGGTCCTACGAGCAGTACTTC.

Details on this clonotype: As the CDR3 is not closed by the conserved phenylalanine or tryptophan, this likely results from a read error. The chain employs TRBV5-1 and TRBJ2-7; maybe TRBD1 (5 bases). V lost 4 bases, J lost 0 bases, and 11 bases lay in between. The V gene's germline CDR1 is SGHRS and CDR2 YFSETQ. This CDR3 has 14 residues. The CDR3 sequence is CASSAETVSYEQYY. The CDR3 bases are TGCGCCAGCAGCGCGGAGACAGTCTCCTACGAGCAGTACTAC.

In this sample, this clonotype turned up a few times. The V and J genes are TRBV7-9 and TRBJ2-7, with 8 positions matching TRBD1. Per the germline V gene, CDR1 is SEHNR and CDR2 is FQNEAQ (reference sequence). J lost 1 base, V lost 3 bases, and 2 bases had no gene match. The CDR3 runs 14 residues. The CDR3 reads CASSFGQGSYEQYF. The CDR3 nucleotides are TGTGCCAGCAGCTTTGGACAGGGATCCTACGAGCAGTACTTC. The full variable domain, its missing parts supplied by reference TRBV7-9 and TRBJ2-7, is DTGVSQNPRHKITKRGQNVTFRCDPISEHNRLYWYRQTLGQGPEFLTYFQNEAQLEKSRLLSDRFSAERPKGSFSTLEIQRTEQGDSAMYLCASSFGQGSYEQYFGPGTRLTVT.